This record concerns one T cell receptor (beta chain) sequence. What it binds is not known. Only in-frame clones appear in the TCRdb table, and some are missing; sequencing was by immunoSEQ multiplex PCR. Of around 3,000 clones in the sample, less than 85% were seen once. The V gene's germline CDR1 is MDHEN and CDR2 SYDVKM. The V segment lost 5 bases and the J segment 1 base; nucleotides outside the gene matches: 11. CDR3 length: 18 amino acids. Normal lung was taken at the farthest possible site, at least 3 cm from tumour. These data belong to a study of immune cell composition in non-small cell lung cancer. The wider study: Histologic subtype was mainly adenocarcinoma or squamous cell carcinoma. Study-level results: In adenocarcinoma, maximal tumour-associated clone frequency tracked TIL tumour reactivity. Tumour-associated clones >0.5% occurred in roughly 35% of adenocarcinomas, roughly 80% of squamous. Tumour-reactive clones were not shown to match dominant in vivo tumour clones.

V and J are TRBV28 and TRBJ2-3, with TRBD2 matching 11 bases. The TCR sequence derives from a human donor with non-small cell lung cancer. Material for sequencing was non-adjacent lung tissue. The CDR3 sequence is CASSPPSVAGGGTDTQYF. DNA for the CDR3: TGTGCCAGCAGTCCCCCGTCAGTAGCGGGGGGGGGCACAGATACGCAGTATTTT.